This T cell receptor (beta chain) was documented in a study of T cells after yellow fever vaccination. This CDR3 contains 15 residues. Trimming cost V 1 base and J 1 base, with 10 bases left between them. Germline V gene data show CDR1 as LGHNA and CDR2 as YSLEER. TCRdb analysed the 5' RACE reads with MiXCR anew, one entry per CDR3 protein. This table holds fewer than 100,000 distinct CDR3 sequences, 8% to 10% found once. This clonotype was seen a handful of times. V gene TRBV4-3 combines with J gene TRBJ1-1, with D unclear. Sequences were derived from CD8+ T cells not binding an NS4B(214-222) dextramer, sorted from PBMCs, sampled less than 16 days after the first yellow fever vaccination. The sequence was obtained from a man younger than 35 who received the YFV17D yellow fever vaccine. CDR3 nucleotide sequence: TGCGCCAGCAGCCAAGGACGAGCATCGAACACTGAAGCTTTCTTT. Its translation: CASSQGRASNTEAFF.